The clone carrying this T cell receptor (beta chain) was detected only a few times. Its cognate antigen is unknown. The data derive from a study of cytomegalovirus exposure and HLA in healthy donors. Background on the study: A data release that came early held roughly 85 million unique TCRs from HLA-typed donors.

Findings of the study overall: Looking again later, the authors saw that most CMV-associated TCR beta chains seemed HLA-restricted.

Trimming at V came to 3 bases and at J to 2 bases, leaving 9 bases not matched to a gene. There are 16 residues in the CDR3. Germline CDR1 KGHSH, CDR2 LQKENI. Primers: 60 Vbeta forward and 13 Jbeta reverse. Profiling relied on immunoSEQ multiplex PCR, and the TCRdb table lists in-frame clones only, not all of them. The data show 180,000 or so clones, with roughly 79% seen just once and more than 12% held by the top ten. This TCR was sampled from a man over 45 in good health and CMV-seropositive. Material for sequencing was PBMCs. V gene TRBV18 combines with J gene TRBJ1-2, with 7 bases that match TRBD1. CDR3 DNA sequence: TGTGCCAGCTCACCCCCGACAGGGAAGTCGAACTATGGCTACACCTTC. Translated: CASSPPTGKSNYGYTF.